This T cell receptor beta chain was found in a study of T cells after yellow fever vaccination. General observations from the study: Just a small share of clonotypes turned up in the CD4 compartment as well as the CD8 compartment.

TCRdb called the 5' RACE reads again in MiXCR, with one record for every CDR3 protein. The sample has about 340,000 distinct CDR3 sequences, roughly 4% seen once. As regards this clonotype: Its antigen is as yet unknown.

V lost 8 bases and J 0 bases, leaving 14 bases between the germline ends. The CDR3 consists of 15 residues. Germline V gene data show CDR1 as MNHEY and CDR2 as SVGAGI. This TCR derives from a man between 18 and 29 years old who received the YFV17D yellow fever vaccine. The chain couples TRBV6-5 to TRBJ1-3, with D uncertain. The sample consisted of PBMCs, taken 5 days after the yellow fever booster vaccination. For the CDR3, the DNA is TGTGCCAGCGAAGGGCACACGGGCTCTGGAAACACCATATATTTT. Amino acids: CASEGHTGSGNTIYF.